These T cell receptor beta chains were read from a single sample in a study of preoperative IRX-2 immunotherapy in early breast cancer. Here immunoSEQ multiplex PCR was the method, and the copy in TCRdb shows in-frame clones only, minus some. In the table there are around 35,000 clones, more than 90% of which are singletons. Collection of the sample occurred from a patient treated with IRX-2 immunotherapy. These receptors all come from a human donor with breast cancer. Each CDR3 is given with its conserved first and last residue.

TRBV27	TRBJ2-3	CASSLGTSGRDTQYF
TRBV9	TRBJ2-3	CASSGSGRALGTQYF
TRBV7-6	TRBJ1-6	CASSVTEVGSPLHF
TRBV7-9	TRBJ2-7	CASSSPGLAGRDYEQYF
TRBV5-6	TRBJ2-1	CASSLSYNEQFF
TRBV29-1	TRBJ1-1	CSVFRWGPGTEAFF
TRBV2	TRBJ2-5	CASSRSSGGQTQYF
TRBV7-2	TRBJ1-2	CASSPTGEGYGYTF
TRBV7-3	TRBJ2-3	CASSLTNRGLAGWSTDTQYF
TRBV6-5	TRBJ1-3	CASSYDRRNTIYF
TRBV28	TRBJ2-5	CATGGWTEETQYF
TRBV18	TRBJ1-5	CASSRRGGQPQHF
TRBV28	TRBJ2-1	CASSYVVEQFF
TRBV18	TRBJ2-2	CASSLLQERGTGELFF
TRBV6-5	TRBJ1-1	CASSYRADKAFF
TRBV11-2	TRBJ1-4	CASSLGQGPEKLFF
TRBV6-6	TRBJ2-7	CASSYSKLAGYEQYF
TRBV7-2	TRBJ1-5	CASSFSRDSNQPQHF
TRBV6-5	TRBJ2-3	CASSLRGNTDTQYF
TRBV29-1	TRBJ2-7	CSVEGTGQYEQYF
TRBV6-4	TRBJ2-3	CASSEDEGGTDTQYF